Listed below are T cell receptor beta chains from one sample, sequenced in a study of OX40 agonist ivuxolimab in advanced cancers. Produced via immunoSEQ multiplex PCR; TCRdb's table is partial and in-frame only. Of about 60,000 clones detected, 85% appear once; the ten largest clones hold 4%. The sequenced sample was CD4+ or CD8+ T cells sorted from blood, obtained in a trial of the OX40 agonist ivuxolimab. Every receptor here comes from an adult with an advanced solid tumor such as melanoma, head and neck, liver or kidney cancer. Each CDR3 is given with its conserved first and last residue. Each record gives: D gene, V gene, clone size, J gene, CDR3 protein, CDR3 DNA. D genes are given only for firm matches. A clone size is listed for some rows: how often the clone was seen (once, few, many), or a class if it is expanded.

.	TRBV27	.	TRBJ1-1	CASSSVMGGNTEAFF	TGTGCCAGCAGTTCCGTCATGGGGGGGAACACTGAAGCTTTCTTT
.	TRBV2	.	TRBJ2-3	CASSEGSSQQYF	TGTGCCAGCAGTGAAGGCTCCAGCCAGCAGTATTTT
.	TRBV7-2	few	TRBJ1-2	CASSPKRASGGYTF	TGTGCCAGCAGCCCCAAGAGGGCCTCGGGGGGCTACACCTTC
.	TRBV7-9	.	TRBJ2-7	CASSFRGAYEQYF	TGTGCCAGCAGCTTTAGGGGCGCTTACGAGCAGTACTTC
.	TRBV10-2	.	TRBJ1-5	CASSVGRTNQPQHF	TGCGCCAGCAGTGTAGGAAGGACTAATCAGCCCCAGCATTTT
.	TRBV10-3	.	TRBJ1-2	CAINTQQGSGYGYTF	TGTGCCATCAACACGCAGCAGGGATCGGGCTATGGCTACACCTTC
.	TRBV28	.	TRBJ1-3	CASSPRGVLSGNTIYF	TGTGCCAGCAGTCCCCGCGGGGTCCTCTCTGGAAACACCATATATTTT
.	TRBV5-1	.	TRBJ2-1	CASSFRASYNEQFF	TGCGCCAGCAGCTTCCGGGCCTCCTACAATGAGCAGTTCTTC
TRBD1	TRBV10-3	.	TRBJ2-7	CATRTGGRVYEQYF	TGTGCCACCAGGACAGGGGGCCGTGTCTACGAGCAGTACTTC
.	TRBV9	.	TRBJ1-4	CASSVVGSEEKLFF	TGTGCCAGCAGCGTCGTAGGATCTGAGGAAAAACTGTTTTTT
.	TRBV28	once	TRBJ1-5	CASSPPFDSNQPQHF	TGTGCCAGCAGCCCTCCATTCGATAGCAATCAGCCCCAGCATTTT
.	TRBV21-1	.	TRBJ2-3	CASSKKVLAGHATDTQYF	TGTGCCAGCAGCAAAAAAGTTCTAGCGGGGCATGCGACAGATACGCAGTATTTT
.	TRBV2	.	TRBJ1-5	CASSDEGPQHF	TGTGCCAGCAGTGACGAGGGGCCCCAGCATTTT
.	TRBV28	.	TRBJ1-2	CASSFNAGQGGYTF	TGTGCCAGCAGTTTCAATGCAGGGCAAGGGGGCTACACCTTC
.	TRBV2	.	TRBJ1-1	CASGGYRDTEAFF	TGTGCCAGCGGAGGTTATAGGGACACTGAAGCTTTCTTT
TRBD2	TRBV11-3	.	TRBJ2-7	CASSLETSGSWGF	TGTGCCAGCAGCTTAGAGACTAGCGGGTCCTGGGGTTTC
.	TRBV2	.	TRBJ2-5	CASRRQETQYF	TGTGCCAGCAGAAGACAAGAGACCCAGTACTTC
.	TRBV7-6	once	TRBJ1-1	CASSLLGPPTNTEAFF	TGTGCCAGCAGCTTATTGGGGCCACCGACGAACACTGAAGCTTTCTTT
.	TRBV7-6	.	TRBJ2-6	CASSVSSSQSRANVLTF	TGTGCCAGCAGCGTGTCTAGCTCACAAAGTCGGGCCAACGTCCTGACTTTC
.	TRBV18	.	TRBJ2-5	CASSPRRGRETQYF	TGTGCCAGCTCACCCCGGCGGGGCAGAGAGACCCAGTACTTC
.	TRBV30	.	TRBJ2-1	CAWRAANFNEQFF	TGTGCCTGGAGAGCAGCCAACTTCAATGAGCAGTTCTTC
TRBD1	TRBV28	.	TRBJ1-4	CASSTRTGGNEKLFF	TGTGCCAGCAGTACCCGGACAGGGGGAAATGAAAAACTGTTTTTT
TRBD2	TRBV5-1	.	TRBJ2-5	CASSPGLAGVWETQYF	TGCGCCAGCAGCCCCGGACTAGCGGGAGTGTGGGAGACCCAGTACTTC
.	TRBV28	.	TRBJ2-3	CASSPRGAGPSGKGTQYF	TGTGCCAGCAGCCCCCGTGGCGCGGGACCATCCGGAAAGGGTACGCAGTATTTT
.	TRBV14	.	TRBJ1-2	CASSPLGENYGYTF	TGTGCCAGCAGCCCATTGGGGGAGAACTATGGCTACACCTTC
.	TRBV19	.	TRBJ2-6	CASRGFGSGANVLTF	TGTGCCAGTAGGGGCTTTGGCTCTGGGGCCAACGTCCTGACTTTC
TRBD2	TRBV19	.	TRBJ2-2	CASSITYLAGGLGELFF	TGTGCCAGTAGTATAACGTACCTAGCGGGAGGACTAGGGGAGCTGTTTTTT
TRBD1	TRBV5-4	.	TRBJ1-1	CASSPQGIYTEAFF	TGTGCCAGCAGCCCACAGGGGATATACACTGAAGCTTTCTTT
.	TRBV11-1	.	TRBJ2-7	CASSTRARGDEQYF	TGTGCCAGCAGCACACGGGCCAGGGGGGACGAGCAGTACTTC
.	TRBV7-9	.	TRBJ1-1	CASSPVGRRPRTEAFF	TGTGCCAGCAGCCCCGTCGGGAGGCGGCCTCGGACTGAAGCTTTCTTT
TRBD1	TRBV7-6	.	TRBJ2-5	CASSSWDRGEKGETQYF	TGTGCCAGCAGCTCGTGGGACAGGGGGGAAAAGGGAGAGACCCAGTACTTC
TRBD1	TRBV5-5	once	TRBJ1-5	CASSFEGQGQPQHF	TGTGCCAGCAGCTTTGAGGGACAGGGTCAGCCCCAGCATTTT
TRBD1	TRBV28	.	TRBJ2-3	CASSLDRGRVDTQYF	TGTGCCAGCAGTTTGGACAGGGGGAGGGTGGATACGCAGTATTTT
.	TRBV2	.	TRBJ2-7	CASSEGLGPYYEQYF	TGTGCCAGCAGTGAAGGACTAGGGCCTTACTACGAGCAGTACTTC
TRBD1	TRBV4-1	.	TRBJ2-1	CASSQLKRDRASSSYNEQFF	TGCGCCAGCAGCCAACTCAAACGGGACAGGGCTTCTAGCTCCTACAATGAGCAGTTCTTC
TRBD1	TRBV13	.	TRBJ2-7	CASSFGTGGIYEQYF	TGTGCCAGCAGCTTCGGGACAGGGGGAATCTACGAGCAGTACTTC
.	TRBV2	.	TRBJ2-1	CASRQQSSYNEQFF	TGTGCCAGCAGGCAGCAGAGCTCCTACAATGAGCAGTTCTTC
.	TRBV13	.	TRBJ2-3	CASSLGLQAKGADTQYF	TGTGCCAGCAGCTTAGGCTTGCAGGCCAAGGGTGCAGATACGCAGTATTTT
.	TRBV28	.	TRBJ2-1	CASSRPGTGRNEQFF	TGTGCCAGCAGCCGACCCGGAACAGGACGCAATGAGCAGTTCTTC
.	TRBV19	.	TRBJ2-2	CASSRRQAGELFF	TGTGCCAGTAGCCGAAGACAGGCCGGGGAGCTGTTTTTT
TRBD1	TRBV7-6	.	TRBJ2-1	CASSGRGYEQFF	TGTGCCAGCAGCGGCAGGGGGTATGAGCAGTTCTTC
.	TRBV4-1	.	TRBJ1-4	CASSQDLAGPNEKLFF	TGCGCCAGCAGCCAAGATTTAGCCGGTCCAAATGAAAAACTGTTTTTT
.	TRBV6-5	.	TRBJ2-3	CASSLNLDTQYF	TGTGCCAGCAGCCTAAATTTGGATACGCAGTATTTT
TRBD2	TRBV9	.	TRBJ2-3	CASSPTSGGEVDTQYF	TGTGCCAGCAGTCCGACTAGCGGGGGGGAGGTAGATACGCAGTATTTT
.	TRBV5-6	.	TRBJ1-1	CASSPYTVSMNTEAFF	TGTGCCAGCAGCCCTTATACAGTCTCGATGAACACTGAAGCTTTCTTT
TRBD1	TRBV6-1	.	TRBJ1-3	CASRAATGGGNTIYF	TGTGCCAGCAGGGCGGCCACAGGGGGCGGAAACACCATATATTTT
TRBD2	TRBV5-5	.	TRBJ2-7	CASSLAASGGYEQYF	TGTGCCAGCAGCTTGGCCGCTAGCGGCGGCTACGAGCAGTACTTC
TRBD1	TRBV5-4	.	TRBJ1-1	CASSLDRGRAFF	TGTGCCAGCAGCCTGGACAGGGGGAGAGCTTTCTTT
TRBD2	TRBV9	.	TRBJ2-7	CASSFEKGGRDEQYF	TGTGCCAGCAGCTTCGAAAAGGGCGGGAGGGACGAGCAGTACTTC
.	TRBV5-6	.	TRBJ2-2	CASSFGTAGELFF	TGTGCCAGCAGCTTTGGGACGGCCGGGGAGCTGTTTTTT
.	TRBV5-1	.	TRBJ2-7	CASSFRQGPTYEQYF	TGCGCCAGCAGCTTTCGGCAGGGCCCTACCTACGAGCAGTACTTC
TRBD1	TRBV9	.	TRBJ1-6	CASSPRDRESPLHF	TGTGCCAGCAGCCCGCGAGACAGGGAATCACCCCTCCACTTT
.	TRBV7-9	.	TRBJ1-5	CASGRSNQPQHF	TGTGCCAGCGGAAGGAGCAATCAGCCCCAGCATTTT
.	TRBV4-1	.	TRBJ1-5	CASSQDVLNQPQHF	TGCGCCAGCAGCCAAGACGTCCTCAATCAGCCCCAGCATTTT
TRBD1	TRBV19	once	TRBJ1-6	CASSRTGGAPDNSPLHF	TGTGCCAGTAGCCGGACAGGGGGCGCCCCCGATAATTCACCCCTCCACTTT